Shown below are 28 T cell receptor beta chains from a single sample sequenced in a study of cytomegalovirus exposure and HLA in healthy donors. A multiplex PCR was run with 60 Vbeta primers and 13 Jbeta primers. The assay was immunoSEQ multiplex PCR, and TCRdb's table has in-frame clones only and misses some. The repertoire has 150,000 to 180,000 clones, roughly 72% of them found once; the top ten carry around 1.9%. The sample consisted of PBMCs. The source of these receptors is a man aged 25-45 years in good health and CMV-seronegative.

This clone was seen many times. The rearrangement joins TRBV6-4 to TRBJ2-3, with TRBD2 identical over 11 bases. CDR1 and CDR2 from the germline V gene are MRHNA and SNTAGT. Trimming removed 4 bases from V and 4 bases from J; junction bases left unmatched: 7. The CDR3 consists of 16 residues. The CDR3 nucleotides read TGTGCCAGCAGTGCCGTAGCGGGGGGGGCCGCAGATACGCAGTATTTT. It yields the protein CASSAVAGGAADTQYF.

The V gene is TRBV28, the J gene TRBJ2-7; a possible D gene is TRBD1 (5 bases). Trimming removed 5 bases from V and 3 bases from J, with 11 bases in between. The CDR3 has 13 amino acids. Germline lookup yields CDR1 MDHEN and CDR2 SYDVKM. The CDR3, as DNA: TGTGCCAGCAGTCTACCCCAGGGCTACGAGCAGTACTTC. Translated, it gives CASSLPQGYEQYF.

This clone showed up just a few times. The gene calls are TRBV11-1 and TRBJ1-1; the match to TRBD1 covers 8 bases. V lost 6 bases, J lost 5 bases, and 11 bases stayed unmatched. The CDR3 spans 15 residues. In germline, CDR1 is SGHAT, CDR2 FQDESV (reference sequence). The CDR3 region has the DNA TGTGCCAGCAGACCGACCACAGGGGGAAAGACTGAAGCTTTCTTT. Translated: CASRPTTGGKTEAFF.

This chain links TRBV19 with TRBJ1-5; D gene unclear. The CDR3 is 12 residues long. CDR1 and CDR2 (germline): LNHDA, SQIVND (reference sequence). V lost 3 bases and J 5 bases, leaving 5 bases between the germline ends. CDR3 nucleotide sequence: TGTGCCAGTAGTATTTATGATCAGCCCCAGCATTTT. Its protein product is CASSIYDQPQHF.

The sample holds one count of this clone. The CDR3 region is CASSQGVTYEQYF. DNA of the CDR3: TGTGCCAGCAGCCAGGGGGTGACGTACGAGCAGTACTTC. The V call is TRBV5-6, the J call TRBJ2-7; 7 bases fit TRBD1. In germline, CDR1 is SGHDT, CDR2 YYEEEE. The CDR3 consists of 13 residues. V shed 4 bases, J shed 4 bases, and the junction held 5 bases outside the gene matches.

The chain links TRBV2 to TRBJ2-7, with TRBD2 as a possible D gene (6 bases). The CDR3 sequence is 14 residues long. V lost 4 bases and J lost 7, with 17 bases in between. CDR1 is SNHLY and CDR2 is FYNNEI in the germline V gene. The CDR3 coding sequence is TGTGCCAGCAGTGCCCTTGAGTCCGGAGGGGAGCAGTACTTC. Translation: CASSALESGGEQYF.

The V gene is TRBV9, the J gene TRBJ1-3; D is unresolved. Trimming took 0 bases from V and 4 from J, leaving 5 bases between them. This CDR3 contains 13 residues. Germline V gives CDR1 SGDLS, CDR2 YYNGEE. The CDR3 nucleotides are TGTGCCAGCAGCGTAGCCAGGGGAAACACCATATATTTT. Translating it yields CASSVARGNTIYF.

The J gene is TRBJ2-4, the V gene TRBV30; D is perhaps TRBD1 (6 bases). The germline gives CDR1 GTSNPN, CDR2 SVGIG (reference sequence). The CDR3 extends over 15 amino acids. The ends were cut back, 0 bases at V and 8 bases at J, with 17 bases in the middle. This CDR3 is CAWSVGRGYEDIQYF. The CDR3, as DNA: TGTGCCTGGAGTGTAGGCAGGGGATACGAAGACATTCAGTACTTC. Drawing the rest from reference TRBV30 and TRBJ2-4, the complete variable domain is SQTIHQWPATLVQPVGSPLSLECTVEGTSNPNLYWYRQAAGRGLQLLFYSVGIGQISSEVPQNLSASRPQDRQFILSSKKLLLSDSGFYLCAWSVGRGYEDIQYFGAGTRLSVL.

The chain uses TRBV7-6 and TRBJ2-3, with TRBD2 identical over 10 bases. The CDR3 contains 17 residues. V lost 5 bases, J lost 2 bases, and 10 bases stayed unmatched. CDR1 is SGHVS, CDR2 FNYEAQ, per germline. Written as DNA, the CDR3 is TGTGCCAGCAGCCCACTCCCTAGCGGGGGAGACACAGATACGCAGTATTTT. This encodes CASSPLPSGGDTDTQYF.

The chain links TRBV2 to TRBJ2-1; TRBD2 matches at 9 bases. The ends lost 9 bases at V and 0 bases at J; junction bases unmatched: 3. Germline V gene sequence: CDR1 SNHLY, CDR2 FYNNEI. This CDR3 region has 14 residues. CDR3 protein: CASSGGRSYNEQFF. The DNA of the CDR3 is TGTGCCAGTAGCGGGGGTCGCTCCTACAATGAGCAGTTCTTC.

In its sample, this clone was seen a few times. V is TRBV28 and J is TRBJ1-2; TRBD1 is a possible D gene (6 bases). The germline V gene has CDR1 MDHEN and CDR2 SYDVKM. V was shortened by 3 bases and J by 4 bases, with 15 bases between the two germline ends. CDR3 length equals 15 residues. The CDR3 loop is CASSFRGRIGYGYTF. CDR3 in DNA: TGTGCCAGCAGTTTCAGGGGACGGATAGGCTATGGCTACACCTTC.

This chain joins TRBV6-4 and TRBJ2-1; a possible D gene is TRBD1 (6 bases). V was trimmed by 6 bases and J by 2 bases, leaving 8 bases between them. CDR3 size: 13 residues. Germline CDR1 reads MRHNA; CDR2 reads SNTAGT. CDR3 DNA: TGTGCCAGCAGCACAGGGCCCTACAATGAGCAGTTCTTC. It is translated as CASSTGPYNEQFF.

In the case of this clone: The junction departs from germline at one end; a sequencing error may be responsible. The chain couples TRBV29-1 to TRBJ1-2, with D perhaps TRBD1 (5 bases). The CDR3 has 11 amino acids. Germline CDR1 and CDR2: SQVTM and ANQGSEA. CDR3 sequence: CSVAGRDGYPF. The CDR3 DNA sequence: TGCAGCGTTGCAGGGCGCGATGGCTACCCCTTC.

The chain employs TRBV4-3 and TRBJ2-3, with 13 positions matching TRBD2. CDR3 length: 15 residues. Germline values: CDR1 LGHNA, CDR2 YSLEER. After removal of 1 base from V and 7 bases from J, the junction contained 2 bases not matched to a gene. CDR3 protein: CASSQGTSGGHTQYF. Here the CDR3 DNA reads TGCGCCAGCAGCCAAGGGACTAGCGGGGGCCATACGCAGTATTTT.

V is TRBV19 and J is TRBJ1-2; TRBD1 matches at 8 bases. There are 14 residues in the CDR3. V trimming: 7 bases; J trimming: 0 bases; junction bases outside the gene matches: 4. Germline CDR1 reads LNHDA; CDR2 reads SQIVND (reference sequence). CDR3: CASTPGQANYGYTF. The CDR3 DNA reads as TGTGCCAGTACCCCGGGACAGGCTAACTATGGCTACACCTTC.

The chain uses TRBV6-5 and TRBJ1-2; D may be TRBD1 (5 bases). The CDR3 is made up of 13 amino acids. Germline values: CDR1 MNHEY, CDR2 SVGAGI. Between the trimmed V and J ends, which lost 4 bases and 2 bases, there was a span of 8 bases. The CDR3 spells CASSSTANYGYTF. In DNA, the CDR3 is TGTGCCAGCAGTTCGACAGCCAACTATGGCTACACCTTC.

The genes are TRBV4-1 and TRBJ2-7, with TRBD1 as a possible D gene (6 bases). The CDR3 contains 13 residues. Germline-derived CDR1 and CDR2 are MGHRA and YSYEKL. Trimming took off 3 bases at V and 5 bases at J, with 11 bases between the two ends. CDR3 region: CASSQKQGNEQYF. The CDR3 nucleotides read TGCGCCAGCAGCCAGAAACAGGGTAACGAGCAGTACTTC.

The V call is TRBV10-3, the J call TRBJ2-1, with 10 bases that match TRBD2. The CDR3 runs to 13 residues. Germline-derived CDR1 and CDR2 are ENHRY and SYGVKD. After removal of 7 bases from V and 15 bases from J, the junction contained 12 bases not matched to a gene. DNA for the CDR3: TGTGCCATCATGGAAAATAGCGGGGGGCCTCCGTTCTTC. Translation gives CAIMENSGGPPFF.

The CDR3 is CASSGGTAGYTF. The CDR3 region has the DNA TGTGCCAGCAGCGGGGGGACAGCTGGCTACACCTTC. This chain connects TRBV9 to TRBJ1-2, with TRBD1 identical over 7 bases. The germline V gene encodes CDR1 SGDLS and CDR2 YYNGEE. Trimming removed 3 bases from V and 7 bases from J; junction bases left unmatched: 3. The CDR3 is 12 residues long.

The rearrangement joins TRBV4-2 to TRBJ2-7; TRBD2 matches 12 bases. V dropped 2 bases and J dropped 2; count of bases not matched to a gene: 16. Germline values: CDR1 LGHNA, CDR2 YNFKEQ. The CDR3 runs 20 residues. CDR3 region: CASSQYVTSGGPTGTYEQYF. DNA for the CDR3: TGTGCCAGCAGCCAATACGTAACTAGCGGGGGGCCGACAGGAACCTACGAGCAGTACTTC.

A few counts support this clone. This rearrangement joins TRBV28 to TRBJ2-2, with a tentative D call TRBD2 (6 bases). CDR3 length: 15 amino acids. V lost 6 bases and J lost 1, with 12 bases in between. Germline V gene data show CDR1 as MDHEN and CDR2 as SYDVKM. The CDR3 sequence: CASRLPAGNTGELFF. The CDR3 region has the DNA TGTGCCAGCAGGTTGCCAGCGGGGAACACCGGGGAGCTGTTTTTT.

The genes are TRBV7-9 and TRBJ2-7, with TRBD1 matching 9 bases. The germline V gene has CDR1 SEHNR and CDR2 FQNEAQ (reference sequence). The CDR3 is made up of 14 amino acids. V gave up 6 bases and J gave up 5 bases; unmatched junction bases: 8. DNA of the CDR3: TGTGCCAGCAGTCCTGGGACAGGGCAACACGAGCAGTACTTC. Protein: CASSPGTGQHEQYF.

The CDR3 here is CASSQSRESPLHF. The CDR3 nucleotides are TGTGCCAGCAGCCAATCGCGTGAATCACCCCTCCACTTT. The genes are TRBV4-2 and TRBJ1-6, with unresolved D. The CDR3 covers 13 residues. The V gene lost 2 bases and the J gene lost 10 bases, with 9 bases spanning the gap. Germline CDR1 is LGHNA and CDR2 is YNFKEQ.

This chain links TRBV19 with TRBJ2-7; TRBD1 is a possible D gene (5 bases). V lost 2 bases, J lost 4 bases, and 9 bases lay in between. Per the germline V gene, CDR1 is LNHDA and CDR2 is SQIVND (reference sequence). The CDR3 runs to 13 residues. CDR3 nucleotide sequence: TGTGCCAGTAGTATAATCGACAGTTACGAGCAGTACTTC. It encodes CASSIIDSYEQYF. Variable domain in full (rest from reference TRBV19 and TRBJ2-7): DGGITQSPKYLFRKEGQNVTLSCEQNLNHDAMYWYRQDPGQGLRLIYYSQIVNDFQKGDIAEGYSVSREKKESFPLTVTSAQKNPTAFYLCASSIIDSYEQYFGPGTRLTVT.

This chain uses TRBV5-4 with TRBJ2-1; 14 positions match TRBD2. V lost 4 bases and J lost 0; bases outside the gene matches: 6. Per the germline V gene, CDR1 is SGHNT and CDR2 is YYREEE (reference sequence). There are 18 residues in the CDR3. The CDR3, as DNA: TGTGCCAGCAGCCGGGGGACTAGCGGGGGTAGCTCCTACAATGAGCAGTTCTTC. This encodes CASSRGTSGGSSYNEQFF. Combining the CDR3 with reference TRBV5-4 and TRBJ2-1 gives the whole variable domain ETGVTQSPTHLIKTRGQQVTLRCSSQSGHNTVSWYQQALGQGPQFIFQYYREEENGRGNFPPRFSGLQFPNYSSELNVNALELDDSALYLCASSRGTSGGSSYNEQFFGPGTRLTVL.

In its sample, this clone was seen a few times. V and J are TRBV19 and TRBJ2-5, with D possibly TRBD1 on 6 matching bases. The ends were cut back, 3 bases at V and 2 bases at J, with 16 bases in the middle. Germline CDR1 reads LNHDA; CDR2 reads SQIVND (reference sequence). CDR3 length: 16 amino acids. Here the CDR3 DNA reads TGTGCCAGTAGTATCGCTGTTTGGCAGGGGCAAGAGACCCAGTACTTC. It translates to CASSIAVWQGQETQYF.

The chain combines TRBV7-8 with TRBJ1-1; no clear D. Germline values: CDR1 SGHVS, CDR2 FQNEAQ. Trimming cost V 1 base and J 4 bases, with 13 bases left between them. The CDR3 length is 15 residues. CDR3 in amino acids: CASSLVGPGTTEAFF. As DNA, the CDR3 is TGTGCCAGCAGCTTAGTGGGCCCAGGCACCACTGAAGCTTTCTTT. Variable domain in full (rest from reference TRBV7-8 and TRBJ1-1): GAGVSQSPRYKVAKRGQDVALRCDPISGHVSLFWYQQALGQGPEFLTYFQNEAQLDKSGLPSDRFFAERPEGSVSTLKIQRTQQEDSAVYLCASSLVGPGTTEAFFGQGTRLTVV.

The chain combines TRBV19 with TRBJ1-5; a weak D match, TRBD1 (6 bases). CDR1 and CDR2 from the germline V gene are LNHDA and SQIVND (reference sequence). The germline V and J ends were trimmed by 6 bases and 3 bases, with 15 bases remaining between them. The CDR3 is made up of 15 amino acids. CDR3 coding DNA: TGTGCCAGTAGGAAAGAGGGACATTTCAATCAGCCCCAGCATTTT. Translation gives CASRKEGHFNQPQHF. Based on the CDR3 plus reference TRBV19 and TRBJ1-5, the full variable domain is DGGITQSPKYLFRKEGQNVTLSCEQNLNHDAMYWYRQDPGQGLRLIYYSQIVNDFQKGDIAEGYSVSREKKESFPLTVTSAQKNPTAFYLCASRKEGHFNQPQHFGDGTRLSIL.